These 26 T cell receptor beta chains came from one sample sequenced in a study of post-analysis software for immune sequencing data. General study points: Relative to controls, patients had about 5 TRBV segments at higher frequency, with TRBV5-6, TRBV5-1 and TRBV20-1 among these.

Prepared TCR beta cDNA libraries contained unique molecular identifiers. Using its own MiXCR run on the PCR reads, TCRdb lists one record per CDR3 protein. The profile shows around 200,000 distinct CDR3 sequences, approximately 30% of them singletons. No antigen is known for these receptors. Sequencing was carried out using blood. The receptors were gathered from a girl under 18 with multiple sclerosis.

The V and J genes are TRBV5-1 and TRBJ2-1; possibly TRBD2 for D (6 bases). The V gene's germline CDR1 is SGHRS and CDR2 YFSETQ. This CDR3 is built from 18 residues. Trimming shortened V by 7 bases and J by 0 bases, and 23 bases separated the two germline ends. The CDR3 region is CASSLGGSPGGSYNEQFF. As DNA, the CDR3 is TGCGCCAGCTCTCTGGGGGGTAGCCCCGGCGGCTCCTACAATGAGCAGTTCTTC.

The gene calls are TRBV27 and TRBJ2-5; D not resolved. Trimming shortened V by 2 bases and J by 0 bases, and 7 bases separated the two germline ends. Looked up from germline, CDR1 is MNHEY and CDR2 is SMNVEV (reference sequence). The CDR3 extends over 14 amino acids. The chain's CDR3 is CASSLRTNQETQYF. Written as DNA, the CDR3 is TGTGCCAGCAGTTTACGGACCAACCAAGAGACCCAGTACTTC.

The rearrangement joins TRBV7-9 to TRBJ2-1; TRBD2 agrees at 10 bases. The CDR3 consists of 17 residues. Trimming cost V 1 base and J 7 bases; bases outside gene matches: 10. Germline loops: CDR1 SEHNR, CDR2 FQNEAQ (reference sequence). CDR3 bases: TGTGCCAGCAGCTTAGGGACGACTAGCGGGCTAGCAAATGAGCAGTTCTTC. The encoded protein is CASSLGTTSGLANEQFF. Filled out from reference TRBV7-9 and TRBJ2-1, the complete variable domain reads DTGVSQNPRHKITKRGQNVTFRCDPISEHNRLYWYRQTLGQGPEFLTYFQNEAQLEKSRLLSDRFSAERPKGSFSTLEIQRTEQGDSAMYLCASSLGTTSGLANEQFFGPGTRLTVL.

This clonotype has a count of ten or more. The genes are TRBV4-1 and TRBJ2-7; TRBD2 matches at 9 bases. The V gene end was trimmed by 4 bases and the J gene end by 4 bases; junction bases not matched to a gene: 11. The CDR3 totals 16 residues. The germline V gene has CDR1 MGHRA and CDR2 YSYEKL. CDR3 sequence: CASSRRVAGDQYEQYF. The DNA of the CDR3 is TGCGCCAGCAGCCGCCGGGTAGCGGGAGATCAGTACGAGCAGTACTTC.

Comments on this clonotype: A much larger clonotype is one base distant, so this may be a read error. J is TRBJ2-1 and V is TRBV7-8; D remains ambiguous. The CDR3 covers 13 residues. V lost 5 bases, J lost 8 bases, and 13 bases lay in between. Per germline, CDR1 SGHVS and CDR2 FQNEAQ. In nucleotides, the CDR3 is TGTGCCAGCAGCGTAGGGCCCAAGGATGAGCAGTTCTTC. Translated, it gives CASSVGPKDEQFF.

Regarding this clonotype: Given a much more abundant clone one base away, this may be a read error. The chain employs TRBV20-1 and TRBJ1-2; the D is unclear. Germline V gives CDR1 DFQATT, CDR2 SNEGSKA (reference sequence). The germline V and J ends were trimmed by 3 bases and 6 bases, with 11 bases remaining between them. The CDR3 is 12 amino acids. The CDR3 DNA reads as TGCAGTGCTAGGGGGAGGTCCCATGGCTACACCTTC. Protein: CSARGRSHGYTF.

The chain links TRBV20-1 to TRBJ1-2, with D possibly TRBD1 on 5 matching bases. The V gene's germline CDR1 is DFQATT and CDR2 SNEGSKA (reference sequence). V gave up 7 bases and J gave up 2 bases, with 11 bases separating them. The CDR3 covers 12 residues. The CDR3 loop reads CSVGRGNYGYTF. CDR3 DNA: TGCAGTGTAGGGAGGGGCAACTATGGCTACACCTTC.

V gene TRBV7-2 combines with J gene TRBJ2-3; D unclear. The CDR3 runs 15 residues. V lost 3 bases to trimming and J lost 4 bases, with 14 bases between them. Germline V gene data show CDR1 as SGHTA and CDR2 as FQGNSA. CDR3 in DNA: TGTGCCAGCAGCTTGGCCTCGACTGTCGCAGATACGCAGTATTTT. Its protein is CASSLASTVADTQYF.

The V gene is TRBV5-1, the J gene TRBJ2-7; TRBD2 matches 7 bases. J lost 0 bases, V lost 2 bases, and 8 bases had no gene match. CDR1 is SGHRS, CDR2 YFSETQ, per germline. The CDR3 sequence is 16 residues long. The CDR3 sequence is CASSFRLAENSYEQYF. Written as DNA, the CDR3 is TGCGCCAGCAGCTTTCGGCTAGCGGAAAACTCCTACGAGCAGTACTTC.

On this clonotype: A much more abundant neighbour one base away suggests this may be a read error. This chain connects TRBV10-3 to TRBJ2-4; D is unclear. The tail of the sequence fits TRBJ2-7 better, so the J call may be wrong. Per germline, CDR1 ENHRY and CDR2 SYGVKD. This CDR3 comprises 11 residues. The CDR3 nucleotides read TGTGCCATCAGTGAGGCCTACGAGCAGTACTTC. Amino acid sequence: CAISEAYEQYF.

This clonotype has at least ten counts. The rearrangement links TRBV14 to TRBJ1-2, with D hard to call. The CDR3 loop spans 13 amino acids. Per the germline V gene, CDR1 is SGHDN and CDR2 is FVKESK. Trimming took off 4 bases at V and 3 bases at J, with 9 bases between the two ends. The CDR3 nucleotides read TGTGCCAGCAGCCCCTGGCGCGACTATGGCTACACCTTC. Encoded protein: CASSPWRDYGYTF.

This clonotype has at least ten counts. The chain joins TRBV6-6 to TRBJ2-7, with 7 bases matching TRBD1. Germline assignment: CDR1 MNHNY and CDR2 SVGAGI (reference sequence). This CDR3 has 12 residues. The V segment lost 4 bases and the J segment 4 bases; nucleotides outside the gene matches: 1. In DNA form, the CDR3 reads TGTGCCAGCAGTTGGACAGGTTACGAGCAGTACTTC. Its translation: CASSWTGYEQYF.

This clonotype was recorded at least ten times. The rearrangement joins TRBV20-1 to TRBJ2-7; D remains ambiguous. There are 12 residues in the CDR3. Germline assignment: CDR1 DFQATT and CDR2 SNEGSKA (reference sequence). Trimming left V 6 bases short and J 2 bases short, with 11 bases between. For the CDR3, the DNA is TGCAGTGCCGCCCGAGACACCTACGAGCAGTACTTC. It is translated as CSAARDTYEQYF.

The chain combines TRBV7-9 with TRBJ2-3, with D tentatively TRBD2 (6 bases). Trimming removed 5 bases from V and 4 bases from J, with 16 bases in between. The CDR3 sequence is 15 residues long. Germline V gene lookup returns CDR1 SEHNR and CDR2 FQNEAQ (reference sequence). This CDR3 is CASSGRGSSADTQYF. The CDR3 bases are TGTGCCAGCAGCGGCCGGGGCTCTAGCGCAGATACGCAGTATTTT.

The table lists this clonotype with many counts. The chain couples TRBV6-5 to TRBJ2-1; 9 nucleotides line up with TRBD1. The length of the CDR3 is 15 residues. The V gene end was trimmed by 5 bases and the J gene end by 9 bases; junction bases not matched to a gene: 11. CDR1 is MNHEY, CDR2 SVGAGI, per germline. The CDR3 sequence is CASSLDRGSTSEQFF. CDR3 DNA: TGTGCCAGCAGTCTCGACAGGGGGAGTACAAGTGAGCAGTTCTTC.

Notes on this clonotype: At one end the junction does not follow the germline gene, possibly because of a read error. The chain employs TRBV5-6 and TRBJ2-3; 7 bases agree with TRBD1. Germline V gene lookup returns CDR1 SGHDT and CDR2 YYEEEE. This CDR3 has 13 amino acids. CDR3 DNA: TGTGCCAGCAGGAGGGGGCTGACAGATATGCAGTATTTT. Protein: CASRRGLTDMQYF.

This chain connects TRBV28 to TRBJ2-1; the match to TRBD2 covers 14 bases. Germline V gene sequence: CDR1 MDHEN, CDR2 SYDVKM. The CDR3 loop spans 14 amino acids. Losses at the gene ends were 6 bases for V and 13 bases for J; bases not matched to a gene: 8. CDR3 bases: TGTGCCAGCAGGGGGACTAGCGGGAGTGAGACCCAGTTCTTC. This sequence encodes CASRGTSGSETQFF. Together with reference TRBV28 and TRBJ2-1, the CDR3 gives the full variable domain: DVKVTQSSRYLVKRTGEKVFLECVQDMDHENMFWYRQDPGLGLRLIYFSYDVKMKEKGDIPEGYSVSREKKERFSLILESASTNQTSMYLCASRGTSGSETQFFGPGTRLTVL.

To note about this clonotype: The junction and the germline gene differ at one end; a read error may be behind it. The chain joins TRBV28 to TRBJ1-6; D is unresolved. Germline assignment: CDR1 MDHEN and CDR2 SYDVKM. The CDR3 totals 15 residues. Here the CDR3 DNA reads TGTGCCAGCAGTTTATCAGGCATTCAGCGTTCACCTCTCTACTTT. It translates to CASSLSGIQRSPLYF.

This clonotype was recorded a few times. A single base separates this from a much larger clone, so it may be a read error. The chain joins TRBV29-1 to TRBJ2-1; D is tentatively TRBD1 or TRBD2 (7 bases each). The closer fit of TRBJ2-7 to the DNA end suggests the J call may be wrong. Germline V lookup: CDR1 SQVTM, CDR2 ANQGSEA. The CDR3 totals 14 residues. CDR3 in DNA: TGCAGCTCACAGGGAGGGGGCTCCTACAATGAGCAGTACTTC. Translation gives CSSQGGGSYNEQYF.

Ten or more counts support this clonotype. Here the CDR3 reads CASSRGMVRETQYF. The CDR3, as DNA: TGCGCCAGCAGCCGCGGTATGGTCCGGGAGACCCAGTACTTC. The chain links TRBV4-1 to TRBJ2-5; no firm D call. V lost 4 bases to trimming and J lost 5 bases, with 14 bases between them. Germline V gene data show CDR1 as MGHRA and CDR2 as YSYEKL. The CDR3 runs to 14 residues.

This clonotype was seen at least ten times. V is TRBV6-5 and J is TRBJ1-2; D is unresolved. CDR3 length equals 14 residues. Per the germline V gene, CDR1 is MNHEY and CDR2 is SVGAGI. The V end was cut by 5 bases, the J end by 8 bases, with 18 bases between. The CDR3 bases are TGTGCCAGCAGTATCCGGGCCGGCGGAGAAGGCTACACCTTC. It translates to CASSIRAGGEGYTF.

There are many counts of this clonotype. V usage is TRBV4-1 and J usage is TRBJ2-7, with D uncertain. The CDR3 extends over 15 amino acids. Germline CDR1 is MGHRA and CDR2 is YSYEKL. Trimming took 0 bases from V and 4 from J, leaving 13 bases between them. CDR3 residues: CASSQDPAAEYEQYF. For the CDR3, the DNA is TGCGCCAGCAGCCAAGATCCGGCAGCCGAATACGAGCAGTACTTC.

This clonotype came up many times. The chain recombines TRBV7-3 with TRBJ2-5; a possible D gene is TRBD2 (6 bases). Germline-derived CDR1 and CDR2 are SGHTA and FQGTGA. V was cut by 5 bases and J by 5 bases, with 18 bases left in between. CDR3 size: 15 residues. CDR3 coding DNA: TGTGCCAGCAGCCACCAAGGCGGGGAAGGGGAGACCCAGTACTTC. Protein sequence: CASSHQGGEGETQYF.

Many counts were recorded for this clonotype. The chain is built from TRBV18 and TRBJ2-7; perhaps TRBD2 as D (5 bases). Germline V CDR1 and CDR2: KGHSH, LQKENI. The CDR3 is 13 residues long. With 5 bases removed from V and 7 bases from J, the gap between germline ends came to 15 bases. CDR3 bases: TGTGCCAGCTCAGTGACTTCTAGCCGGGAGCAGTACTTC. It specifies CASSVTSSREQYF.

The rearrangement joins TRBV9 to TRBJ1-6; D may be TRBD1 (5 bases). The CDR3 is 16 residues long. V was shortened by 3 bases and J by 8 bases, with 18 bases between the two germline ends. Germline CDR1 reads SGDLS; CDR2 reads YYNGEE. CDR3 sequence reads: CASSAGGGAPDSPLHF. The CDR3, as DNA: TGTGCCAGCAGCGCAGGAGGAGGGGCTCCGGATTCACCCCTCCACTTT.

In its sample, this clonotype was seen once. The V call is TRBV6-6, the J call TRBJ2-1, with 9 bases identical to TRBD1. The CDR3 is 14 residues long. V was clipped by 6 bases and J by 3 bases; unmatched bases: 3. Germline V gene lookup returns CDR1 MNHNY and CDR2 SVGAGI (reference sequence). DNA of the CDR3: TGTGCCAGCAGCCGGGACAGGGACTACAATGAGCAGTTCTTC. Amino acids: CASSRDRDYNEQFF.